The 27 T cell receptor beta chains listed next were all sequenced from one sample in a study of blood T cell repertoires in COVID-19. Libraries were prepared by immunoSEQ multiplex PCR; TCRdb keeps only in-frame clonotypes and omits some of them. The sample lists over 150,000 clones, approximately 85% occurring once. Sequenced material: peripheral blood. These receptors originate from a man aged 55 to 70 with COVID-19, enrolled during active disease.

V is TRBV19 and J is TRBJ1-5, with TRBD1 identical over 9 bases. The CDR3 has 15 residues. V was pared by 4 bases and J by 6 bases, with 7 bases of the junction left unmatched. CDR1 is LNHDA and CDR2 is SQIVND in the germline V gene (reference sequence). The CDR3: CASSRTGGAGQPQHF. The CDR3 bases are TGTGCCAGTAGTAGAACAGGGGGCGCGGGTCAGCCCCAGCATTTT.

This sequence joins TRBV28 and TRBJ2-3; 9 nucleotides align to TRBD2. Per the germline V gene, CDR1 is MDHEN and CDR2 is SYDVKM. There are 18 residues in the CDR3. The junction had 11 bases not matched to a gene; V was cut back by 3 bases and J by 1 base. Here the CDR3 DNA reads TGTGCCAGCAGTTTCTCTGCGGGGGGGCCGATCGGCACAGATACGCAGTATTTT. Its protein is CASSFSAGGPIGTDTQYF.

The chain is built from TRBV4-1 and TRBJ2-1, with D hard to call. CDR1 is MGHRA, CDR2 YSYEKL, per germline. This CDR3 has 17 residues. V was trimmed by 1 base and J by 0 bases, leaving 13 bases between them. The CDR3 DNA reads TGCGCCAGCAGCCAAGCGAGCATGATTAGCTCCTACAATGAGCAGTTCTTC. This encodes CASSQASMISSYNEQFF.

V gene TRBV6-5 combines with J gene TRBJ1-2; weak D call: TRBD1 (5 bases). V was trimmed by 6 bases and J by 0 bases, leaving 14 bases between them. The V gene's germline CDR1 is MNHEY and CDR2 SVGAGI. The CDR3 is 15 amino acids. CDR3 coding DNA: TGTGCCAGCAGACGAGACAGTAATGCTAACTATGGCTACACCTTC. This sequence encodes CASRRDSNANYGYTF.

The V gene is TRBV15, the J gene TRBJ1-2, with D maybe TRBD1 (5 bases). CDR1 and CDR2 (germline): LNHNV, YYDKDF (reference sequence). The V end was cut by 1 base, the J end by 5 bases, with 11 bases between. This CDR3 region has 14 residues. The CDR3 DNA reads as TGTGCCACCAGCAGAGGGGAGGGGCCATATGGCTACACCTTC. Translating gives CATSRGEGPYGYTF.

This clone showed up just a few times. This chain joins TRBV25-1 and TRBJ1-3; weak D call: TRBD1 (6 bases). The CDR3 has 15 residues. The ends were cut back, 6 bases at V and 2 bases at J, with 14 bases in the middle. CDR1 is MGHDK, CDR2 SYGVNS, per germline. The CDR3 DNA reads as TGTGCCAGCAGAGAACAGGGAATTGCTGGAAACACCATATATTTT. It specifies CASREQGIAGNTIYF.

V is TRBV7-2 and J is TRBJ2-7; TRBD2 is a possible D gene (6 bases). Germline CDR1 SGHTA, CDR2 FQGNSA. The V end was cut by 1 base, the J end by 0 bases, with 13 bases between. The CDR3 loop spans 16 amino acids. The CDR3 here is CASSLDWGESSYEQYF. CDR3 DNA sequence: TGTGCCAGCAGCTTAGACTGGGGGGAAAGCTCCTACGAGCAGTACTTC. The whole variable domain, filled in from reference TRBV7-2 and TRBJ2-7, reads GAGVSQSPSNKVTEKGKDVELRCDPISGHTALYWYRQSLGQGLEFLIYFQGNSAPDKSGLPSDRFSAERTGGSVSTLTIQRTQQEDSAVYLCASSLDWGESSYEQYFGPGTRLTVT.

This chain links TRBV9 with TRBJ1-4; D may be TRBD1 (6 bases). The CDR3 extends over 16 amino acids. The germline V gene has CDR1 SGDLS and CDR2 YYNGEE. V lost 0 bases to trimming and J lost 0 bases, with 9 bases between them. DNA for the CDR3: TGTGCCAGCAGCGTAGAGGGGGTCACAACTAATGAAAAACTGTTTTTT. Translating it yields CASSVEGVTTNEKLFF.

V usage is TRBV11-2 and J usage is TRBJ2-3, with 8 positions matching TRBD1. The CDR3 spans 15 residues. Germline trimming cut 1 base from V and 3 bases from J; bases unmatched to any gene: 3. In germline, CDR1 is SGHAT, CDR2 FQNNGV. The CDR3 loop is CASSLVRGRTDTQYF. Written as DNA, the CDR3 is TGTGCCAGCAGCTTAGTCAGGGGGCGGACAGATACGCAGTATTTT.

The rearrangement joins TRBV5-1 to TRBJ2-3; 11 bases map to TRBD2. Germline CDR1 and CDR2: SGHRS and YFSETQ. The length of the CDR3 is 15 residues. The J segment lost 7 bases and the V segment lost 0 bases, leaving 4 bases of the junction unmatched. The CDR3 sequence: CASSLVSGGANTQYF. CDR3 nucleotide sequence: TGCGCCAGCAGCTTGGTTAGCGGGGGGGCTAATACGCAGTATTTT.

The chain is built from TRBV6-5 and TRBJ1-5; TRBD1 might be the D (6 bases). Germline V gives CDR1 MNHEY, CDR2 SVGAGI. The CDR3 totals 16 residues. Trimming shortened V by 4 bases and J by 2 bases, and 15 bases separated the two germline ends. The DNA of the CDR3 is TGTGCCAGCAGTTCGGCCAGGGAGGGGGGCAATCAGCCCCAGCATTTT. This codes for CASSSAREGGNQPQHF.

The rearrangement links TRBV3-1 (or the pseudogene TRBV3-2) to TRBJ2-1, with D possibly matching TRBD2 (5 bases). The V end lost 8 bases, the J end lost 9 bases, and 11 bases lay between the germline ends. This CDR3 region has 11 residues. The germline V gene encodes CDR1 LGHDT and CDR2 YNNKEL (reference sequence). The CDR3 loop is CASSLAFEQFF. The CDR3, as DNA: TGTGCCAGCTCTCTAGCATTTGAGCAGTTCTTC.

The V call is TRBV2, the J call TRBJ2-2; the D is unclear. Trimming left V 3 bases short and J 5 bases short, with 7 bases between. Germline V gene lookup returns CDR1 SNHLY and CDR2 FYNNEI. CDR3 length equals 13 residues. CDR3 DNA: TGTGCCAGCAGTGATTTTCTGACCGGGGAGCTGTTTTTT. As protein: CASSDFLTGELFF.

This chain uses TRBV7-9 with TRBJ2-5; 8 bases agree with TRBD2. The V and J ends lost 5 bases and 3 bases, in that order; junction bases with no gene match: 5. This CDR3 spans 14 amino acids. Germline values: CDR1 SEHNR, CDR2 FQNEAQ (reference sequence). CDR3 nucleotides: TGTGCCAGCAGCGCCCGGACTAGCAAAGAGACCCAGTACTTC. Translating it yields CASSARTSKETQYF.

The rearrangement links TRBV4-1 to TRBJ2-1, with a weak D call TRBD2 (6 bases). V lost 5 bases and J lost 7, with 18 bases in between. There are 15 residues in the CDR3. From germline, CDR1 is MGHRA and CDR2 YSYEKL. The CDR3 sequence is CASSSTGTSANEQFF. CDR3 bases: TGCGCCAGCAGCTCCACCGGGACTTCCGCGAATGAGCAGTTCTTC.

This chain links TRBV12-5 with TRBJ2-5; 8 bases line up with TRBD1. Germline V gene data show CDR1 as LGHNT and CDR2 as FRNRAP. V lost 2 bases to trimming and J lost 7 bases; unmatched junction nucleotides: 6. CDR3 length equals 14 residues. CDR3 nucleotides: TGTGCTAGTGGTTTGTCCGGACAGGGTGGGACCCAGTACTTC. It is translated as CASGLSGQGGTQYF.

The rearrangement links TRBV5-1 to TRBJ1-2; tentatively, D is TRBD1 (6 bases). This CDR3 contains 18 residues. Germline V CDR1 and CDR2: SGHRS, YFSETQ. V was clipped by 0 bases and J by 10 bases, with 28 bases between them. This CDR3 is CASSLGTDTRSHYVTYTF. CDR3 DNA: TGCGCCAGCAGCTTGGGGACAGACACCAGATCACATTACGTAACCTACACCTTC.

The chain carries TRBV7-9 and TRBJ1-2, with 8 bases identical to TRBD1. The CDR3 extends over 18 amino acids. CDR1 SEHNR and CDR2 FQNEAQ come from the germline V gene (reference sequence). The J segment lost 5 bases and the V segment lost 5 bases, leaving 19 bases of the junction unmatched. CDR3 amino acids: CASSIGQGNARVGYGYTF. The CDR3 coding sequence is TGTGCCAGCAGCATAGGACAGGGAAACGCCCGGGTTGGGTATGGCTACACCTTC.

The rearrangement uses TRBV7-3 and TRBJ2-5; 7 bases align to TRBD2. The CDR3 covers 15 residues. V lost 5 bases, J lost 5 bases, and 11 bases stayed unmatched. Germline-derived CDR1 and CDR2 are SGHTA and FQGTGA. CDR3 in DNA: TGTGCCAGCAGCAAAAGCGGGACCCGAGGGGAGACCCAGTACTTC. Translated: CASSKSGTRGETQYF.

This clone appeared a single time. This sequence joins TRBV2 and TRBJ1-1, with 8 bases identical to TRBD1. The V and J ends lost 1 base and 5 bases, in that order; junction bases with no gene match: 9. Germline V gene lookup returns CDR1 SNHLY and CDR2 FYNNEI. There are 16 residues in the CDR3. As DNA, the CDR3 is TGTGCCAGCAGTGAAGGGCTCGGACAGGGACAGACTGAAGCTTTCTTT. This sequence encodes CASSEGLGQGQTEAFF.

The chain recombines TRBV6-4 with TRBJ2-1, with 11 bases aligning to TRBD2. The CDR3 consists of 16 residues. J was trimmed by 9 bases and V by 6 bases; bases with no gene match: 13. In germline, CDR1 is MRHNA, CDR2 SNTAGT. This chain's CDR3 is CASSRQTSGAGGEQFF. The CDR3, as DNA: TGTGCCAGCAGCCGCCAGACTAGCGGGGCCGGGGGTGAGCAGTTCTTC.

The genes are TRBV7-2 and TRBJ1-5; no reliable D call. The V end was cut by 1 base, the J end by 6 bases, with 7 bases between. The CDR3 is 13 residues long. Per the germline V gene, CDR1 is SGHTA and CDR2 is FQGNSA. The CDR3 protein is CASSLVAGQPQHF. CDR3 bases: TGTGCCAGCAGCTTAGTAGCGGGTCAGCCCCAGCATTTT.

V usage is TRBV7-2 and J usage is TRBJ1-5, with 11 nucleotides matching TRBD1. In germline, CDR1 is SGHTA, CDR2 FQGNSA. V trimming: 2 bases; J trimming: 2 bases; junction bases outside the gene matches: 2. The CDR3 sequence is 16 residues long. The CDR3 nucleotides are TGTGCCAGCAGCTTAAGGACAGGGGGCGGCAATCAGCCCCAGCATTTT. It specifies CASSLRTGGGNQPQHF.

This clone is a singleton in its sample. This chain links TRBV7-9 with TRBJ2-3; perhaps TRBD1 as D (6 bases). There are 15 residues in the CDR3. Trimming took 5 bases from V and 1 from J, leaving 13 bases between them. Germline loops: CDR1 SEHNR, CDR2 FQNEAQ (reference sequence). The CDR3 DNA sequence: TGTGCCAGCAGCCATAGGGGGTGGGGCACAGATACGCAGTATTTT. Residues: CASSHRGWGTDTQYF.

CDR3 nucleotides: TGCAGCGCCGGCTCGGACAGCTCTGGAAACACCATATATTTT. It translates to CSAGSDSSGNTIYF. The rearrangement joins TRBV29-1 to TRBJ1-3, with a weak D call TRBD1 (6 bases). Trimming took off 7 bases at V and 0 bases at J, with 13 bases between the two ends. CDR1 and CDR2 (germline): SQVTM, ANQGSEA. The length of the CDR3 is 14 residues.

This chain connects TRBV12-5 to TRBJ2-2; D may be TRBD2 (6 bases). V was trimmed by 5 bases and J by 5 bases, leaving 21 bases between them. Germline values: CDR1 LGHNT, CDR2 FRNRAP. The CDR3 totals 17 residues. In nucleotides, the CDR3 is TGTGCTAGTGGTACGGGAACCGCGGGGTGGGGGACCGGGGAGCTGTTTTTT. As protein: CASGTGTAGWGTGELFF.

The chain carries TRBV6-2 or TRBV6-3 and TRBJ1-2; D gene ambiguous. The V gene's germline CDR1 is MNHEY and CDR2 SVGEGT. The CDR3 extends over 16 amino acids. V lost 5 bases and J lost 1, with 17 bases in between. CDR3 nucleotides: TGTGCCAGCAGTCCCAACCCGAAAGGCGGTAACTATGGCTACACCTTC. The encoded protein is CASSPNPKGGNYGYTF.